This T cell receptor beta chain was recovered during a study of cytomegalovirus exposure and HLA in healthy donors. Turning to the study itself: HLA-typed donors were the source of some 80 million unique TCRs, which an early data release held.

In the PCR, 60 Vbeta and 13 Jbeta primers were used. How the authors handled the data: Later reanalysis found around 80 million unique TCR beta chains, roughly 10 million of them shared. Only in-frame clones appear in the TCRdb table, and some are missing; sequencing was by immunoSEQ multiplex PCR. The DNA gave D and trimming, while V, J and clone size come from that table. The sample consists of about 220,000 clones, 70% to 80% of them appearing once. Germline CDR1 SNHLY, CDR2 FYNNEI. The CDR3 length is 13 residues. The V end was cut by 4 bases, the J end by 8 bases, with 14 bases between. This chain joins TRBV2 and TRBJ1-1; D is perhaps TRBD1 (6 bases). The sequence came from a woman in her thirties in good health and CMV-seronegative. The sample comprised PBMCs. CDR3 bases: TGTGCCAGCAGTGTGGCGGGGGGGCGGGAAGCTTTCTTT. It yields the protein CASSVAGGREAFF. The entire variable domain, with the rest obtained from reference TRBV2 and TRBJ1-1, is as follows: EPEVTQTPSHQVTQMGQEVILRCVPISNHLYFYWYRQILGQKVEFLVSFYNNEISEKSEIFDDQFSVERPDGSNFTLKIRSTKLEDSAMYFCASSVAGGREAFFGQGTRLTVV.